This T cell receptor beta chain was observed in a study of cytomegalovirus exposure and HLA in healthy donors. General study findings and limits: The listing of 150 to 200 TCR beta chains classed them as cytomegalovirus-associated. Per published reports, the classifier diagnosed cytomegalovirus status with high specificity and sensitivity.

Data came from immunoSEQ multiplex PCR; TCRdb stores just in-frame clones and leaves some out. The table has some 140,000 clones, around 84% seen once. Per germline, CDR1 SQVTM and CDR2 ANQGSEA. Between the trimmed V and J ends, which lost 7 bases and 7 bases, there was a span of 13 bases. The CDR3 covers 11 residues. In regard to this clone: As yet, its antigen is unknown.

Sequenced sample: PBMCs. The genes are TRBV29-1 and TRBJ1-2; tentatively, D is TRBD1 (6 bases). The source is a human donor in good health. The DNA of the CDR3 is TGCAGCGCCCATACAGGGTTTGGCTACACCTTC. This encodes CSAHTGFGYTF.